These T cell receptor beta chains were read from a single sample in a study of neurological immune-mediated disorders. TCRdb itself ran the 5' RACE reads through MiXCR, one entry per CDR3 protein. The sample yields 70,000 or so distinct CDR3 sequences, roughly 5.5% seen once. Material: PBMCs. These receptors all come from a woman in her twenties or thirties with multiple sclerosis. Each CDR3 is given with its conserved first and last residue. Fields, in order: CDR3 length, J gene, clone size, D gene, V gene, CDR3 DNA, CDR3 protein. The D gene is left open where the match is weak. Size tells how often a clone was seen (once, few, many) or the class of an expanded clone, and some rows leave it out.

len: 15
j_gene: TRBJ2-3
abundance: many
d_gene: TRBD2
v_gene: TRBV20-1
CDR3nt: TGCAGTGCGGAGGGGACTAGCGTAGGCACAGATACGCAGTATTTT
CDR3aa: CSAEGTSVGTDTQYF

len: 18
j_gene: TRBJ1-4
abundance: few
d_gene: TRBD1
v_gene: TRBV7-9
CDR3nt: TGTGCCAGCAGCTCCCGGGACAGGGGGCGAGGAACTAATGAAAAACTGTTTTTT
CDR3aa: CASSSRDRGRGTNEKLFF

len: 15
j_gene: TRBJ2-2
abundance: many
d_gene: TRBD1
v_gene: TRBV10-3
CDR3nt: TGTGCCATCAGAGAGGGACAGGGGGCAACCGGGGAGCTGTTTTTT
CDR3aa: CAIREGQGATGELFF

len: 16
j_gene: TRBJ2-1
abundance: NA
d_gene: TRBD1
v_gene: TRBV2
CDR3nt: TGTGCCAGCAGTAACGGACAGGGGTCTATTGGCGATGAGCAGTTCTTC
CDR3aa: CASSNGQGSIGDEQFF

len: 15
j_gene: TRBJ2-6
abundance: many
d_gene: NA
v_gene: TRBV5-4
CDR3nt: TGTGCCAGCAGCGAACAGGCATCTGGGGCCAACGTCCTGACTTTC
CDR3aa: CASSEQASGANVLTF

len: 18
j_gene: TRBJ2-7
abundance: many
d_gene: TRBD1
v_gene: TRBV20-1
CDR3nt: TGCAGTGCTAGAATAAAGGGCGGCAGGACAGGGGGAAGGGACGAGCAGTACTTC
CDR3aa: CSARIKGGRTGGRDEQYF

len: 14
j_gene: TRBJ2-1
abundance: many
d_gene: NA
v_gene: TRBV13
CDR3nt: TGTGCCAGCAGCCCCGTACAGGGCGGCAATGAGCAGTTCTTC
CDR3aa: CASSPVQGGNEQFF

len: 15
j_gene: TRBJ1-6
abundance: many
d_gene: NA
v_gene: TRBV7-2
CDR3nt: TGTGCCAGCAGTTCCAATCTCAAGGGGGATTCACCCCTCCACTTT
CDR3aa: CASSSNLKGDSPLHF

len: 13
j_gene: TRBJ1-2
abundance: many
d_gene: NA
v_gene: TRBV5-1
CDR3nt: TGCGCCAGCAGCTTGGCCGCGTACTATGGCTACACCTTC
CDR3aa: CASSLAAYYGYTF

len: 13
j_gene: TRBJ1-2
abundance: many
d_gene: NA
v_gene: TRBV5-1
CDR3nt: TGCGCCAGCAGCCCCCCCTTCGGTGGAGGCTACACCTTC
CDR3aa: CASSPPFGGGYTF

len: 16
j_gene: TRBJ2-1
abundance: many
d_gene: TRBD1
v_gene: TRBV20-1
CDR3nt: TGCAGTGCTAGAGAGGGTTCCGGACAGGGTCGGAATGAGCAGTTCTTC
CDR3aa: CSAREGSGQGRNEQFF

len: 15
j_gene: TRBJ2-1
abundance: many
d_gene: TRBD1
v_gene: TRBV6-5
CDR3nt: TGTGCCAGCAGTTATACAGGGGACTCCTACAATGAGCAGTTCTTC
CDR3aa: CASSYTGDSYNEQFF

len: 14
j_gene: TRBJ2-7
abundance: many
d_gene: NA
v_gene: TRBV3-1
CDR3nt: TGTGCCAGCAGCCGGGAGGGGGGCTCCTACGAGCAGTACTTC
CDR3aa: CASSREGGSYEQYF